What follows are 12 T cell receptor beta chains derived from one specimen sequenced in a study of response to subunit inactivated influenza vaccine (dated by TCRdb to 2016 to 2019). Libraries were prepared through RT-PCR. Sequencing relied on an Illumina HiSeq 2500. Starting from the raw public reads, TCRdb applied fastp trimming at Q25, assembled clones with MiXCR and retained in-frame beta chains. One record per CDR3 amino acid sequence lists the most common genes and DNA. The sample includes around 470,000 distinct CDR3 sequences, with roughly 7.6% observed a single time. The ten biggest clones cover over 10% of the sample. Material: PBMCs from blood, obtained less than 30 months after vaccination. These receptors all stem from a man between 50 and 70 years old who received an inactivated influenza vaccine. Donor details come from another sample of the same person, matched by shared clones.

This clonotype was detected many times. The chain is built from TRBV20-1 and TRBJ1-2; D is possibly TRBD1 (5 bases). CDR1 is DFQATT and CDR2 is SNEGSKA in the germline V gene (reference sequence). V gave up 6 bases and J gave up 4 bases, with 15 bases separating them. The CDR3 loop spans 13 amino acids. The DNA of the CDR3 is TGCAGTGCAAAGACAGTCGTGCTCTATGGCTACACCTTC. The encoded protein is CSAKTVVLYGYTF.

This clonotype occurred many times. The CDR3 is CAISDSGQNYNSPLHF. The CDR3 region has the DNA TGTGCCATCAGTGATTCTGGACAGAACTATAATTCACCCCTCCACTTT. This chain links TRBV10-3 with TRBJ1-6; D perhaps matches TRBD1 (6 bases). Per germline, CDR1 ENHRY and CDR2 SYGVKD. The CDR3 contains 16 residues. V was trimmed by 3 bases and J by 3 bases, leaving 12 bases between them.

In this sample, this clonotype turned up many times. The rearrangement uses TRBV20-1 and TRBJ2-1; D may match TRBD1 or TRBD2 (5 bases each). The CDR3 length is 15 residues. In germline, CDR1 is DFQATT, CDR2 SNEGSKA (reference sequence). The ends were cut back, 2 bases at V and 7 bases at J, with 18 bases in the middle. The CDR3 sequence: CSARTGQRRLNEQFF. DNA for the CDR3: TGCAGTGCTAGAACAGGCCAGCGGAGGTTAAATGAGCAGTTCTTC.

The V and J genes are TRBV9 and TRBJ2-3, with a possible D match to TRBD2 (6 bases). The CDR3 runs to 15 residues. In germline, CDR1 is SGDLS, CDR2 YYNGEE. V dropped 0 bases and J dropped 3 bases, with 11 bases sitting between them. For the CDR3, the DNA is TGTGCCAGCAGCGTAGCCCCACTAGCAACAGATACGCAGTATTTT. Translated, it gives CASSVAPLATDTQYF.

This chain joins TRBV2 and TRBJ2-3, with TRBD2 matching 8 bases. CDR1 and CDR2 (germline): SNHLY, FYNNEI. J lost 3 bases, V lost 0 bases, and 8 bases had no gene match. There are 17 residues in the CDR3. The CDR3 reads CASSEAYGTRDTDTQYF. CDR3 bases: TGTGCCAGCAGTGAAGCGTATGGGACTAGAGATACAGATACGCAGTATTTT.

This clonotype was recorded many times. The J gene is TRBJ2-2, the V gene TRBV14; D possibly corresponds to TRBD2 (5 bases). Germline CDR1 reads SGHDN; CDR2 reads FVKESK. The V and J ends lost 1 base and 5 bases respectively, with 14 bases between them. The CDR3 has 16 residues. The DNA of the CDR3 is TGTGCCAGCAGCCAAGTAACGGGGAGAACGACCGGGGAGCTGTTTTTT. Its translation: CASSQVTGRTTGELFF.

V and J are TRBV29-1 and TRBJ2-1; D may be TRBD1 (5 bases). CDR1 and CDR2 from the germline V gene are SQVTM and ANQGSEA. The CDR3 sequence is 12 residues long. V lost 4 bases, J lost 4 bases, and 8 bases lay in between. For the CDR3, the DNA is TGCAGCGTTGCGACAGCATACAATGAGCAGTTCTTC. The encoded protein is CSVATAYNEQFF.

This clonotype occurred a few times. The chain employs TRBV7-9 and TRBJ2-7; D is possibly TRBD1 or TRBD2 (5 bases each). Germline V CDR1 and CDR2: SEHNR, FQNEAQ (reference sequence). With 5 bases removed from V and 6 bases from J, the gap between germline ends came to 20 bases. The CDR3 is 15 amino acids. The CDR3 sequence is CASSPAAGTMSEQYF. The CDR3 DNA is TGTGCCAGCAGCCCGGCGGCTGGGACGATGAGCGAGCAGTACTTC.

The chain employs TRBV3-1 and TRBJ2-1; D not resolved. The CDR3 runs 13 residues. Germline CDR1 and CDR2: LGHDT and YNNKEL (reference sequence). V lost 1 base and J 7 bases, leaving 8 bases between the germline ends. CDR3 loop: CASSQVNRNEQFF. CDR3 nucleotides: TGTGCCAGCAGCCAAGTGAACAGAAATGAGCAGTTCTTC.

This clonotype was observed a handful of times. The chain couples TRBV5-1 to TRBJ2-1, with 8 bases lining up with TRBD1. CDR1 is SGHRS, CDR2 YFSETQ, per germline. The trim removed 0 bases at V and 7 bases at J, leaving 9 bases unmatched. The CDR3 runs to 16 residues. This CDR3 reads CASSLDGRGQWNEQFF. CDR3 DNA sequence: TGCGCCAGCAGCTTGGATGGCAGGGGGCAATGGAATGAGCAGTTCTTC.

The chain uses TRBV5-5 and TRBJ2-1; TRBD2 aligns across 10 bases. Trimming took 4 bases from V and 6 from J; bases not matched to a gene: 10. In germline, CDR1 is SGHKS, CDR2 YYEKEE (reference sequence). The length of the CDR3 is 16 residues. Here the CDR3 DNA reads TGTGCCAGCAGCCCCCGGACTAGCGGAGGCGGCAATGAGCAGTTCTTC. Protein: CASSPRTSGGGNEQFF. The full variable domain, completed using reference TRBV5-5 and TRBJ2-1, is DAGVTQSPTHLIKTRGQQVTLRCSPISGHKSVSWYQQVLGQGPQFIFQYYEKEERGRGNFPDRFSARQFPNYSSELNVNALLLGDSALYLCASSPRTSGGGNEQFFGPGTRLTVL.

The chain combines TRBV29-1 with TRBJ2-2, with D possibly TRBD2 on 6 matching bases. The ends were cut back, 4 bases at V and 6 bases at J, with 12 bases in the middle. There are 13 residues in the CDR3. Germline-derived CDR1 and CDR2 are SQVTM and ANQGSEA. CDR3 bases: TGCAGCGTTGGCGGGGCCAACCCCGGGGAGCTGTTTTTT. Amino acid sequence: CSVGGANPGELFF.